Sequencing of this T cell receptor (beta chain) was carried out in a study of shared clonotypes between healthy human individuals (dated by TCRdb to about 2020). Concerning the study at large: A few men and a couple of women, aged 18 to 49 years, made up the cohort. Each donor's leukapheresis produced roughly between roughly 0.85 and 10 billion PBMCs. Different laboratories and diverse techniques were used to prepare libraries and sequence TCR repertoires, to increase sequencing depth and limit assay-specific biases. To estimate repertoire size and how much clonotypes are shared between individuals, the study performed deep sequencing of blood TCR repertoires from roughly five healthy adults. For each donor, CD4 naive and CD4 memory were each run on three plates, CD8 naive on two plates, and CD8 memory on one plate. Overall results and qualifications from the work: Estimated clonotype richness was generally larger for naive than for memory subsets. Higher generation probabilities were observed for clonotypes shared by all four sorted-subset donors than for non-shared clonotypes. Incomplete sequencing was indicated by rarefaction of sorted-subset datasets, despite the large sequencing depth. Sampling was limited to blood, and TCR repertoires in tissue likely differ from TCR repertoires in blood. Because the study included a small number of donors, the genetic and exposure-history diversity represented was limited. Across four donors, approximately 5% of naive CD4, 3% to 4% of naive CD8, roughly 2.2% of memory CD4, and 0.3% to 0.45% of memory CD8 clonotypes were shared. Pairwise subsampling indicated that sequencing depth was expected to affect the degree of clonotype sharing among donors.

About this clone: Which antigen it targets is not known. No qualities accompany the bases; no much larger clone lies one base away.

Donors were healthy HIV-negative adults with no recently reported acute infections or vaccinations. Every donor was a Caucasian adult residing in Nashville, Tennessee, USA. CD4+ T cells were enriched by magnetic negative selection; naive cells were then positively selected on CD45RA, and the negative fraction formed the memory subset. After blood collection by leukapheresis, PBMCs were isolated using Ficoll-Histopaque density gradient centrifugation and then cryopreserved in the vapor phase of liquid nitrogen. Purity and quantity of every magnetically sorted T cell population were checked by analytical flow cytometry. Each sorted fraction had its genomic DNA isolated and then quantified by UV absorbance on a Nanodrop 2000c. Using the deep immunoSEQ assay, TCR CDR3 regions were amplified from genomic DNA by multiplex PCR. Genomic DNA extracted from each cell subset was distributed evenly over all wells of several immunoSEQ 96-well plates, and each plate served as one replicate. For sorted subsets, about 210 ng of genomic DNA, equivalent to roughly 30,000 T cell genomes, went into each replicate PCR. Purified libraries were quantified with a Qubit 3.0 fluorometer, sized on a Bioanalyzer 2100, and re-quantified with the KAPA Library Quantification kit. Each immunoSEQ 96-well plate was sequenced on its own single-read 150-cycle Illumina NextSeq 550 flow cell. The paper's processing steps were these. Because the immunoSEQ output held only junctional sequences and lacked quality scores, the filtering could not match the filtering applied to full-length reads. To assign V/J genes and CDR3, sequences were annotated against IMGT germline references using PyIR, a Python wrapper for IgBLAST v1.9. Reads with weak V/J assignments (E-value above 1e-6), missing CDR3, stop codons, out-of-frame junctions, or ambiguous translated residues were removed. V3J clonotypes were defined as sequences sharing an identical inferred V gene, J gene, and CDR3 amino acid sequence. The percentage overlap between two repertoires was calculated by dividing the number of shared unique clonotypes by the size of the smaller repertoire. RTK rarefaction, the Chao1 estimator, and Recon v2.1 estimates of unobserved clonotypes were used to assess repertoire richness. For all TCRbeta clonotypes obtained by the gDNA method from a handful of donors, generation probabilities were computed with OLGA. TCRdb carries this immuneACCESS record with in-frame sequences only. Its versions omit some clonotypes, under half of them owing to an unresolved V gene in the studies checked, with the rest unexplained. The V and J calls and the clone size are those of that table, but D and trimming were determined from the DNA. This sample is represented by roughly 2 million clones; 90% to 95% of them were singletons. The ten most abundant clones make up about 0.13% of the sample.

From the germline V gene, CDR1 is SGHVS and CDR2 is FQNEAQ. Between the V and J ends, shortened by 5 bases and 0 bases respectively, the junction contains 13 bases. Reading from cysteine to phenylalanine, the CDR3 counts 15 amino acids. The DNA shown is the 45-base CDR3, in frame from base 1. Sequenced material: naive CD4+ T cells sorted from blood. In the paper's terms, the cell subset or site label means: CD45RA+ positively selected. This TCR was recovered from a man younger than 35 in good health. Rearrangement joined TRBV7-8 to TRBJ2-5; perhaps TRBD2 is the D gene, with 5 bases matching. The DNA sequence follows: TGTGCCAGCAGCCCCCGGGAAAACTACCAAGAGACCCAGTACTTC. It translates to CASSPRENYQETQYF.